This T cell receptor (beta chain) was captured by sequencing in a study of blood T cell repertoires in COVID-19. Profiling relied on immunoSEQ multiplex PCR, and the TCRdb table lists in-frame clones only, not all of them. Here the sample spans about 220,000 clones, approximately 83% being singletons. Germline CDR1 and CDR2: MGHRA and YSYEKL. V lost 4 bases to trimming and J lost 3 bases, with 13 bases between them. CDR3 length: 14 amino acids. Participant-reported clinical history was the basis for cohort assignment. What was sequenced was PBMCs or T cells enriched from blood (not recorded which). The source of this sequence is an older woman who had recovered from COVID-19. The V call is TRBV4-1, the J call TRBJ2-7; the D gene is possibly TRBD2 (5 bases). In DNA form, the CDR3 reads TGCGCCAGCAGCCTGTCGGCCGGGAACTACGAGCAGTACTTC. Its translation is CASSLSAGNYEQYF.